These 5 T cell receptor beta chains came from one sample sequenced in a study of blood T cell repertoires in COVID-19. Generated by immunoSEQ multiplex PCR, the TCRdb table keeps only in-frame clones and is missing some. Of some 150,000 clones listed, about 85% were seen once; the top ten hold about 5%. The specimen was peripheral blood. The receptor set was obtained from a woman aged 65 to 85 with COVID-19, enrolled during active disease.

V is TRBV5-1 and J is TRBJ2-5, with 10 bases fitting TRBD2. This CDR3 region has 14 residues. J was trimmed by 5 bases and V by 3 bases; bases with no gene match: 4. Germline V gives CDR1 SGHRS, CDR2 YFSETQ. CDR3 nucleotides: TGCGCCAGCAGCTCGACTAGCGGGCAGGAGACCCAGTACTTC. Translating gives CASSSTSGQETQYF.

This clone was found a few times. The chain is built from TRBV5-4 and TRBJ2-3, with 8 bases matching TRBD2. After removal of 4 bases from V and 6 bases from J, the junction contained 10 bases not matched to a gene. Germline V gene data show CDR1 as SGHNT and CDR2 as YYREEE (reference sequence). This CDR3 is built from 15 residues. The CDR3 region is CASSPWGRGADTQYF. CDR3 coding DNA: TGTGCCAGCAGCCCATGGGGGCGGGGGGCCGATACGCAGTATTTT.

V and J are TRBV5-5 and TRBJ2-1; 14 nucleotides match TRBD2. The J segment lost 1 base and the V segment lost 0 bases, leaving 6 bases of the junction unmatched. Germline V gene data show CDR1 as SGHKS and CDR2 as YYEKEE (reference sequence). This CDR3 contains 19 residues. CDR3 nucleotides: TGTGCCAGCAGCTTGGAGACTAGCGGGGGGGCGATTTCCTACAATGAGCAGTTCTTC. Encoded protein: CASSLETSGGAISYNEQFF.

V is TRBV6-5 and J is TRBJ2-2; D is ambiguous. This CDR3 has 12 amino acids. The V end lost 6 bases, the J end lost 6 bases, and 8 bases lay between the germline ends. The V gene's germline CDR1 is MNHEY and CDR2 SVGAGI. CDR3 DNA sequence: TGTGCCAGCAGGTCCCCGTCCGGGGAGCTGTTTTTT. Translated, it gives CASRSPSGELFF.

This chain joins TRBV28 and TRBJ2-1, with D maybe TRBD1 (5 bases). V lost 1 base to trimming and J lost 6 bases, with 16 bases between them. The CDR3 is made up of 16 amino acids. Per the germline V gene, CDR1 is MDHEN and CDR2 is SYDVKM. The CDR3 nucleotides read TGTGCCAGCAGTTTATTGGGGCTTCTGGGTCTCAATGAGCAGTTCTTC. Translation gives CASSLLGLLGLNEQFF.